The 24 T cell receptor beta chains in this list originate from one sample, sequenced in a study of vaccination effects on CD4 cells after COVID-19. This table comes from immunoSEQ multiplex PCR, and its TCRdb copy is limited to in-frame clones, with some not included. The sample includes some 19,000 clones, less than 85% of them seen just once. Prior to sequencing, the ViraFEST assay stimulated PBMC with viral peptide pools, which expanded the antigen-specific CD4+ T cells. At the end of 10 days of culture, CD4+ T cells were isolated. SARS-CoV-2 infection was confirmed by PCR in the person between March and December 2020. What these receptors recognize is not known. Sample: CD4+ T cells from PBMCs cultured with a peptide pool, taken before COVID-19 vaccination. The receptor source for this set is a human donor who had a prior SARS-CoV-2 infection.

This clone came up a few times. The rearrangement joins TRBV19 to TRBJ1-1; 7 positions match TRBD1. The V gene's germline CDR1 is LNHDA and CDR2 SQIVND (reference sequence). This CDR3 contains 15 residues. V was pared by 4 bases and J by 5 bases, with 10 bases of the junction left unmatched. The CDR3 loop reads CASSTAPGGRTEAFF. CDR3 DNA sequence: TGTGCCAGTAGTACTGCCCCAGGGGGGAGGACTGAAGCTTTCTTT.

This clone was detected only a few times. The chain carries TRBV7-3 and TRBJ2-1; D is unresolved. The V and J ends lost 5 bases and 2 bases respectively, with 7 bases between them. The CDR3 totals 13 residues. Per the germline V gene, CDR1 is SGHTA and CDR2 is FQGTGA. The DNA for the CDR3 is TGTGCCAGCAGCCCCGCCGCCTACAATGAGCAGTTCTTC. It yields the protein CASSPAAYNEQFF.

In this sample, this clone turned up a few times. The chain is built from TRBV19 and TRBJ2-7, with D perhaps matching TRBD1 or TRBD2 (5 bases each). This CDR3 comprises 13 residues. Germline CDR1 and CDR2: LNHDA and SQIVND (reference sequence). Between the trimmed V and J ends, which lost 3 bases and 6 bases, there was a span of 12 bases. The CDR3 nucleotides read TGTGCCAGTAGTATGGGGACCATCGGCGAGCAGTACTTC. Protein: CASSMGTIGEQYF.

The rearrangement uses TRBV6-5 and TRBJ2-7; 10 bases match TRBD2. The CDR3 extends over 16 amino acids. CDR1 is MNHEY and CDR2 is SVGAGI in the germline V gene. V shed 0 bases and J 4 bases; nucleotides not matched to a gene: 6. The CDR3 region is CASSYSRLAGEYEQYF. The CDR3 bases are TGTGCCAGCAGTTACTCAAGGCTAGCGGGGGAATACGAGCAGTACTTC.

The CDR3 DNA sequence: TGTGCCAGCAGCCGGAGGACAGGGGGCGGGGAGACCCAGTACTTC. Translation: CASSRRTGGGETQYF. The chain has TRBV3-1 (or the pseudogene TRBV3-2) and TRBJ2-5; TRBD1 agrees at 11 bases. This CDR3 has 15 residues. The ends lost 4 bases at V and 5 bases at J; junction bases unmatched: 6. Germline CDR1 is LGHDT and CDR2 is YNNKEL (reference sequence).

This chain links TRBV11-2 with TRBJ1-3, with TRBD1 matching 7 bases. V trimming: 2 bases; J trimming: 0 bases; junction bases outside the gene matches: 7. The CDR3 totals 17 residues. Looked up from germline, CDR1 is SGHAT and CDR2 is FQNNGV. The CDR3 DNA reads as TGTGCCAGCAGCTTACTGACGACAGGGCCCTCTGGAAACACCATATATTTT. Translating gives CASSLLTTGPSGNTIYF.

This chain links TRBV5-6 with TRBJ2-3; D might be TRBD1 or TRBD2, each matching 5 bases. Between the trimmed V and J ends, which lost 3 bases and 4 bases, there was a span of 21 bases. Germline lookup yields CDR1 SGHDT and CDR2 YYEEEE. CDR3 length equals 17 residues. CDR3 DNA: TGTGCCAGCAGCTCCGTGTCGGGGACGCTTTTATCAGATACGCAGTATTTT. Protein: CASSSVSGTLLSDTQYF.

The CDR3 protein is CASSLDRDTEAFF. The CDR3 region has the DNA TGTGCCAGCAGCTTGGACAGGGACACTGAAGCTTTCTTT. V usage is TRBV5-4 and J usage is TRBJ1-1; possible D gene TRBD1, 6 bases. Trimming stripped 0 bases from V and 3 bases from J, with 6 bases between. Germline CDR1 and CDR2: SGHNT and YYREEE (reference sequence). There are 13 residues in the CDR3.

This clone was counted between two and nine times. This chain uses TRBV9 with TRBJ2-1, with a weak D call TRBD1 (8 bases). In germline, CDR1 is SGDLS, CDR2 YYNGEE. Trimming removed 7 bases at V and 3 bases at J, with 17 bases between. The CDR3 sequence is 15 residues long. The CDR3: CASSGGGQVYNEQFF. CDR3 nucleotide sequence: TGTGCCAGCTCAGGGGGGGGACAGGTCTACAATGAGCAGTTCTTC.

The chain has TRBV19 and TRBJ1-5; no clear D gene. V lost 3 bases to trimming and J lost 0 bases, with 9 bases between them. The CDR3 length is 15 residues. Germline CDR1 LNHDA, CDR2 SQIVND (reference sequence). CDR3 nucleotides: TGTGCCAGTAGTATGGAAAGTAATAGCAATCAGCCCCAGCATTTT. Its translation is CASSMESNSNQPQHF.

J is TRBJ2-5 and V is TRBV7-3; D possibly uses TRBD1 or TRBD2 (5 bases each). Per the germline V gene, CDR1 is SGHTA and CDR2 is FQGTGA. The CDR3 has 14 amino acids. Trimming left V 5 bases short and J 1 base short, with 11 bases between. The CDR3 coding sequence is TGTGCCAGCAGCCGGGACGGCAGCCAAGAGACCCAGTACTTC. Protein: CASSRDGSQETQYF.

The chain links TRBV23-1 to TRBJ2-3, with 9 bases lining up with TRBD2. TRBV23-1 is designated an ORF whose function remains uncertain. The V and J ends lost 4 bases and 1 base, in that order; junction bases with no gene match: 3. CDR3 length equals 15 residues. CDR3 in DNA: TGCGCCAGCAGTCTGGTAGCGGGGGGCACAGATACGCAGTATTTT. It is translated as CASSLVAGGTDTQYF.

This clone was seen once. V gene TRBV19 combines with J gene TRBJ2-1; possibly TRBD1 for D (6 bases). With 2 bases removed from V and 6 bases from J, the gap between germline ends came to 11 bases. Germline V gives CDR1 LNHDA, CDR2 SQIVND (reference sequence). CDR3 length: 14 residues. CDR3 sequence reads: CASSIRGLGNEQFF. The CDR3 DNA reads TGTGCCAGTAGTATAAGGGGGTTAGGCAATGAGCAGTTCTTC.

The chain combines TRBV2 with TRBJ1-1; D remains unclear. V was trimmed by 8 bases and J by 4 bases, leaving 14 bases between them. The CDR3 contains 13 residues. Germline loops: CDR1 SNHLY, CDR2 FYNNEI. The CDR3: CASRSGFGTEAFF. The CDR3 nucleotides are TGTGCCAGCCGGTCGGGATTCGGCACTGAAGCTTTCTTT. Complete variable domain (other parts from reference TRBV2 and TRBJ1-1): EPEVTQTPSHQVTQMGQEVILRCVPISNHLYFYWYRQILGQKVEFLVSFYNNEISEKSEIFDDQFSVERPDGSNFTLKIRSTKLEDSAMYFCASRSGFGTEAFFGQGTRLTVV.

This chain joins TRBV18 and TRBJ2-7; D ambiguous. Between the trimmed V and J ends, which lost 4 bases and 6 bases, there was a span of 10 bases. Looked up from germline, CDR1 is KGHSH and CDR2 is LQKENI. The CDR3 is made up of 12 amino acids. The CDR3 loop reads CASSLPFGEQYF. In DNA form, the CDR3 reads TGTGCCAGCTCACTACCCTTTGGCGAGCAGTACTTC. The variable domain in full, completed from reference TRBV18 and TRBJ2-7, reads NAGVMQNPRHLVRRRGQEARLRCSPMKGHSHVYWYRQLPEEGLKFMVYLQKENIIDESGMPKERFSAEFPKEGPSILRIQQVVRGDSAAYFCASSLPFGEQYFGPGTRLTVT.

The J gene is TRBJ2-7, the V gene TRBV6-5; D uncertain. CDR3 length: 15 residues. The V end was cut by 7 bases, the J end by 2 bases, with 18 bases between. Germline loops: CDR1 MNHEY, CDR2 SVGAGI. As DNA, the CDR3 is TGTGCCAGCACAGCACAATTCGACCCCACCTACGAGCAGTACTTC. This sequence encodes CASTAQFDPTYEQYF.

This clone has a single count. The rearrangement links TRBV6-5 to TRBJ1-1; D might be TRBD1 (6 bases). The CDR3 totals 14 residues. Trimming removed 5 bases from V and 0 bases from J, with 10 bases in between. Germline values: CDR1 MNHEY, CDR2 SVGAGI. CDR3 in amino acids: CASSRTAMNTEAFF. In DNA, the CDR3 is TGTGCCAGCAGTCGGACAGCGATGAACACTGAAGCTTTCTTT.

This clone was picked up one time. DNA of the CDR3: TGTGCCACCAGCAGGGGACAGGGACTAGCAGCTCGGGAGCAGTACTTC. Translating it yields CATSRGQGLAAREQYF. The chain uses TRBV15 and TRBJ2-7; D could derive from TRBD1 or TRBD2 (9 bases each). Germline V CDR1 and CDR2: LNHNV, YYDKDF (reference sequence). V gave up 3 bases and J gave up 7 bases, with 22 bases separating them. The CDR3 consists of 16 residues.

This sequence joins TRBV11-3 and TRBJ2-3, with D possibly matching TRBD2 (5 bases). In germline, CDR1 is SGHNT, CDR2 YENEEA. V shed 5 bases and J shed 0 bases, with 9 bases lying between them. This CDR3 region has 14 residues. The CDR3 DNA is TGTGCCAGCAGCCCACGGACTAGCACAGATACGCAGTATTTT. Amino acid sequence: CASSPRTSTDTQYF. Together with reference TRBV11-3 and TRBJ2-3, the CDR3 gives the full variable domain: EAGVVQSPRYKIIEKKQPVAFWCNPISGHNTLYWYLQNLGQGPELLIRYENEEAVDDSQLPKDRFSAERLKGVDSTLKIQPAELGDSAVYLCASSPRTSTDTQYFGPGTRLTVL.

The chain combines TRBV6-6 with TRBJ2-1; D is perhaps TRBD1 (6 bases). The V end was cut by 2 bases, the J end by 2 bases, with 7 bases between. Germline V lookup: CDR1 MNHNY, CDR2 SVGAGI (reference sequence). The CDR3 length is 14 residues. The CDR3: CASSYQGTYNEQFF. CDR3 nucleotides: TGTGCCAGCAGTTACCAGGGGACCTACAATGAGCAGTTCTTC.

This clone is labeled medium-sized. The chain uses TRBV6-4 and TRBJ2-6, with D perhaps matching TRBD1 (6 bases). Germline V CDR1 and CDR2: MRHNA, SNTAGT. V was clipped by 2 bases and J by 4 bases, with 24 bases between them. The CDR3 is 20 residues long. The CDR3 loop is CASSDPKFLGALRGANVLTF. The CDR3, as DNA: TGTGCCAGCAGTGACCCTAAGTTTTTGGGGGCGCTGAGGGGGGCCAACGTCCTGACTTTC.

V is TRBV2 and J is TRBJ1-1; perhaps TRBD1 as D (5 bases). Trimming removed 6 bases at V and 1 base at J, with 12 bases between. Germline CDR1 SNHLY, CDR2 FYNNEI. The length of the CDR3 is 14 residues. DNA of the CDR3: TGTGCCAGCAGCCTCCGGGGCCAGAACACTGAAGCTTTCTTT. This gives the protein CASSLRGQNTEAFF.

The chain carries TRBV4-1 and TRBJ2-6, with D perhaps matching TRBD1 (5 bases). CDR3 size: 17 residues. Germline-derived CDR1 and CDR2 are MGHRA and YSYEKL. V lost 0 bases to trimming and J lost 8 bases, with 17 bases between them. The CDR3 DNA reads TGCGCCAGCAGCCAAGATCTTGGGGCGGCAGGGACCAACGTCCTGACTTTC. Protein: CASSQDLGAAGTNVLTF.

The rearrangement joins TRBV9 to TRBJ2-7; tentative D call: TRBD2 (7 bases). The CDR3 is 14 residues long. Looked up from germline, CDR1 is SGDLS and CDR2 is YYNGEE. V dropped 6 bases and J dropped 7 bases, with 20 bases sitting between them. The CDR3 loop reads CASNREGLTREQYF. Here the CDR3 DNA reads TGTGCCAGCAACAGGGAGGGTCTCACTCGAGAGCAGTACTTC. The full variable domain, its missing parts supplied by reference TRBV9 and TRBJ2-7, is DSGVTQTPKHLITATGQRVTLRCSPRSGDLSVYWYQQSLDQGLQFLIQYYNGEERAKGNILERFSAQQFPDLHSELNLSSLELGDSALYFCASNREGLTREQYFGPGTRLTVT.